The 16 T cell receptor beta chains below all came from one sample that was sequenced in a study of shared clonotypes between healthy human individuals. Repertoires were generated with immunoSEQ multiplex PCR, while TCRdb's copy carries only in-frame clones and drops some. The data show 1,400,000 or so clones, approximately 98.5% seen once. The sample taken for sequencing was naive CD4+ T cells sorted from blood. The subset: CD45RA+ positively selected. The receptor source for this set is a man aged 25 to 40 in good health.

V and J are TRBV5-4 and TRBJ2-2; the D is unclear. The CDR3 has 13 amino acids. V was cut by 6 bases and J by 1 base, with 7 bases left in between. From germline, CDR1 is SGHNT and CDR2 YYREEE (reference sequence). CDR3 sequence reads: CASTIGNTGELFF. CDR3 nucleotides: TGTGCCAGCACCATCGGGAACACCGGGGAGCTGTTTTTT.

The V and J genes are TRBV6-8 and TRBJ2-2, with TRBD1 identical over 10 bases. The V segment lost 6 bases and the J segment 3 bases; nucleotides outside the gene matches: 7. The CDR3 has 16 amino acids. Per germline, CDR1 MNHGY and CDR2 SAAAGT. DNA of the CDR3: TGTGCCAGCAGCCCAACCGGGACAGGGGACACCGGGGAGCTGTTTTTT. Protein sequence: CASSPTGTGDTGELFF.

In its sample, this clone was seen once. This chain connects TRBV30 to TRBJ2-2; D gene uncertain. The CDR3 is 11 residues long. Trimming stripped 4 bases from V and 5 bases from J, with 5 bases between. Germline V gives CDR1 GTSNPN, CDR2 SVGIG (reference sequence). CDR3 sequence (DNA): TGTGCCTGGACCCTTACCGGGGAGCTGTTTTTT. Its protein is CAWTLTGELFF.

For the CDR3, the DNA is TGTGCCAGCAGTTTACCGGACAGTACCTACGAGCAGTACTTC. Amino acids: CASSLPDSTYEQYF. J is TRBJ2-7 and V is TRBV25-1, with a weak D call TRBD1 (6 bases). The CDR3 runs to 14 residues. V gave up 5 bases and J gave up 2 bases, with 13 bases separating them. Per the germline V gene, CDR1 is MGHDK and CDR2 is SYGVNS.

The DNA for the CDR3 is TGTGCCAGCAGTAGCGGGAGGGACACCGGGGAGCTGTTTTTT. It specifies CASSSGRDTGELFF. The chain employs TRBV11-3 and TRBJ2-2; 11 bases align to TRBD2. Losses at the gene ends were 6 bases for V and 3 bases for J; bases not matched to a gene: 0. CDR1 is SGHNT, CDR2 YENEEA, per germline. This CDR3 is 14 amino acids long.

The chain couples TRBV6-4 to TRBJ2-3; TRBD2 agrees at 13 bases. The CDR3 loop spans 18 amino acids. The germline CDR1 and CDR2 sequences are MRHNA and SNTAGT. The V and J ends lost 2 bases and 7 bases, in that order; junction bases with no gene match: 12. The CDR3 bases are TGTGCCAGCAGTGACACAAAGCACTGGACTAGCGGGAGCAATACGCAGTATTTT. It translates to CASSDTKHWTSGSNTQYF.

The CDR3 DNA is TGTGCCAGCTCGAAGGTGGCTCCTGGGGCCAACGTCCTGACTTTC. This codes for CASSKVAPGANVLTF. J is TRBJ2-6 and V is TRBV27, with no clear D. Trimming removed 8 bases at V and 2 bases at J, with 13 bases between. In germline, CDR1 is MNHEY, CDR2 SMNVEV (reference sequence). CDR3 length: 15 residues.

V usage is TRBV25-1 and J usage is TRBJ2-7, with D perhaps TRBD2 (6 bases). The CDR3 has 13 amino acids. Germline loops: CDR1 MGHDK, CDR2 SYGVNS. Trimming shortened V by 7 bases and J by 1 base, and 11 bases separated the two germline ends. The CDR3 spells CASTGGASYEQYF. For the CDR3, the DNA is TGTGCCAGCACCGGCGGGGCTTCCTACGAGCAGTACTTC.

On this clone itself: Other DNA sequences in the same sample also yield this CDR3. The chain employs TRBV11-2 and TRBJ2-7, with unresolved D. Looked up from germline, CDR1 is SGHAT and CDR2 is FQNNGV. The CDR3 consists of 14 residues. The ends were cut back, 0 bases at V and 3 bases at J, with 9 bases in the middle. This CDR3 is CASSLDRHSYEQYF. The CDR3 DNA is TGTGCCAGCAGCTTAGATCGGCACAGCTACGAGCAGTACTTC. The entire variable domain, with the rest obtained from reference TRBV11-2 and TRBJ2-7, is as follows: EAGVAQSPRYKIIEKRQSVAFWCNPISGHATLYWYQQILGQGPKLLIQFQNNGVVDDSQLPKDRFSAERLKGVDSTLKIQPAKLEDSAVYLCASSLDRHSYEQYFGPGTRLTVT.

The genes are TRBV6-1 and TRBJ2-2; D call uncertain. V lost 5 bases, J lost 9 bases, and 7 bases lay in between. Per germline, CDR1 MNHNS and CDR2 SASEGT. CDR3 size: 11 residues. This chain's CDR3 is CASSFVRELFF. The CDR3 DNA is TGTGCCAGCAGTTTTGTCCGGGAGCTGTTTTTT.

The chain combines TRBV10-1 with TRBJ2-5, with D uncertain. The CDR3 is 15 residues long. Deletions cut 5 bases from V and 1 base from J, with 14 bases between. The germline CDR1 and CDR2 sequences are WNHNN and SYGVQD (reference sequence). The CDR3 DNA reads as TGCGCCAGCAGTTTAACACCAAGCCCCCAAGAGACCCAGTACTTC. It encodes CASSLTPSPQETQYF.

With respect to this clone: Other DNA sequences of this sample code for an identical CDR3. This chain connects TRBV7-9 to TRBJ2-7; D is uncertain. V was cut by 5 bases and J by 1 base, with 9 bases left in between. The CDR3 runs 13 residues. Looked up from germline, CDR1 is SEHNR and CDR2 is FQNEAQ (reference sequence). The CDR3 sequence: CASSLSNSYEQYF. DNA of the CDR3: TGTGCCAGCAGCCTCTCAAATTCCTACGAGCAGTACTTC.

The gene calls are TRBV2 and TRBJ2-1, with a tentative D call TRBD1 (9 bases). Germline CDR1 reads SNHLY; CDR2 reads FYNNEI. Trimming stripped 10 bases from V and 8 bases from J, with 30 bases between. The CDR3 extends over 17 amino acids. As DNA, the CDR3 is TGTGCCAACCGGGACAGGGCGGACCGGGAGGGCCTTTATGAGCAGTTCTTC. Protein: CANRDRADREGLYEQFF.

The rearrangement uses TRBV10-3 and TRBJ2-7, with 10 nucleotides matching TRBD1. V lost 6 bases to trimming and J lost 1 base; unmatched junction nucleotides: 6. The germline V gene encodes CDR1 ENHRY and CDR2 SYGVKD. This CDR3 comprises 15 residues. The CDR3 DNA sequence: TGTGCCATCAGCGCGGACAGGGGGTTATCCTACGAGCAGTACTTC. Amino acid sequence: CAISADRGLSYEQYF.

The table lists this clone with a count of one. V usage is TRBV30 and J usage is TRBJ1-2; D is possibly TRBD1 (6 bases). This CDR3 region has 15 residues. Germline lookup yields CDR1 GTSNPN and CDR2 SVGIG (reference sequence). V was pared by 4 bases and J by 4 bases, with 19 bases between. This CDR3 is CAWKINRANFYGYTF. CDR3 DNA: TGTGCCTGGAAAATTAACAGGGCGAACTTCTATGGCTACACCTTC. The full variable domain, rest sourced from reference TRBV30 and TRBJ1-2, is SQTIHQWPATLVQPVGSPLSLECTVEGTSNPNLYWYRQAAGRGLQLLFYSVGIGQISSEVPQNLSASRPQDRQFILSSKKLLLSDSGFYLCAWKINRANFYGYTFGSGTRLTVV.

As regards this clone: One end of the junction varies from germline; a read error may be responsible. The V and J genes are TRBV18 and TRBJ2-5; TRBD2 might be the D (5 bases). The CDR3 is 14 amino acids. The germline V gene encodes CDR1 KGHSH and CDR2 LQKENI. The CDR3 nucleotides are TGTGCCAGCCCACCACCGACGGGGCAAGAGACCCAGTACTTC. It encodes CASPPPTGQETQYF.